This T cell receptor beta chain was sequenced for a study of blood T cell repertoires in COVID-19. In the study overall: Sample material is recorded as cDNA or gDNA derived from T cells, B-cell-depleted T cells, or PBMCs.

Profiling relied on immunoSEQ multiplex PCR, and the TCRdb table lists in-frame clones only, not all of them. This table holds fewer than 200,000 clones, 84% found once. The CDR3 is 13 residues long. The V gene lost 2 bases and the J gene lost 4 bases, with 9 bases spanning the gap. The germline V gene has CDR1 SEHNR and CDR2 FQNEAQ (reference sequence). The chain has TRBV7-9 and TRBJ2-7; D possibly corresponds to TRBD2 (5 bases). The receptor was isolated from a human donor in a cohort sampled during active COVID-19. The sample consisted of peripheral blood. The CDR3 reads CASSLRTDYEQYF. The CDR3, as DNA: TGTGCCAGCAGCTTAAGGACTGATTACGAGCAGTACTTC.